Listed below are T cell receptor beta chains from one sample, sequenced in a study of shared clonotypes between healthy human individuals. The data were produced by immunoSEQ multiplex PCR, yet TCRdb's version contains in-frame clones alone and is incomplete. The data show about half a million clones, about 84% seen once. The sequenced material came from PBMCs. The receptors derive from a woman aged 40 to 50 in good health. Some clones in this sample may be carry-over from other donors' samples. The CDR3 runs from the conserved cysteine through the conserved F or W. Each record gives: clone size, J gene, D gene, V gene, CDR3 protein, CDR3 DNA. A D gene is named only where the DNA matches it firmly. Clone size is shown for a subset of rows, as once, few, many or a class of expanded clone.

clone size: few; J gene: TRBJ2-7; D gene: -; V gene: TRBV7-2; CDR3 protein: CASSSKMGPYEQYF; CDR3 DNA: TGTGCCAGCAGCTCTAAGATGGGCCCCTACGAGCAGTACTTC
clone size: -; J gene: TRBJ2-7; D gene: -; V gene: TRBV28; CDR3 protein: CASNGHPDEQYF; CDR3 DNA: TGTGCCAGCAACGGGCACCCCGACGAGCAGTACTTC
clone size: -; J gene: TRBJ1-1; D gene: TRBD1; V gene: TRBV5-1; CDR3 protein: CASSGTVSGTEAFF; CDR3 DNA: TGCGCCAGCAGCGGGACAGTTTCGGGCACTGAAGCTTTCTTT
clone size: -; J gene: TRBJ1-1; D gene: TRBD1; V gene: TRBV4-1; CDR3 protein: CASSLGTGVEDTEAFF; CDR3 DNA: TGTGCCAGCAGCTTGGGGACAGGGGTTGAGGACACTGAAGCTTTCTTT
clone size: once; J gene: TRBJ2-7; D gene: -; V gene: TRBV10-3; CDR3 protein: CAISKEGGGREQYF; CDR3 DNA: TGTGCCATCAGTAAGGAGGGAGGGGGCAGGGAGCAGTACTTC
clone size: -; J gene: TRBJ2-5; D gene: -; V gene: TRBV10-3; CDR3 protein: CAIRVSVQETQYF; CDR3 DNA: TGTGCCATTAGGGTGTCTGTTCAAGAGACCCAGTACTTC
clone size: -; J gene: TRBJ2-6; D gene: TRBD1; V gene: TRBV4-3; CDR3 protein: CASGWDREGSGANVLTF; CDR3 DNA: TGCGCCAGCGGGTGGGACAGGGAAGGCTCTGGGGCCAACGTCCTGACTTTC
clone size: -; J gene: TRBJ2-1; D gene: -; V gene: TRBV10-3; CDR3 protein: CATTRSSYNEQFF; CDR3 DNA: TGTGCCACGACTAGGAGCTCCTACAATGAGCAGTTCTTC
clone size: -; J gene: TRBJ2-2; D gene: TRBD2; V gene: TRBV9; CDR3 protein: CASSHNLVGLAGENTGELFF; CDR3 DNA: TGTGCCAGCAGCCACAACCTTGTTGGACTAGCGGGAGAGAATACCGGGGAGCTGTTTTTT
clone size: -; J gene: TRBJ1-2; D gene: -; V gene: TRBV6-5; CDR3 protein: CASRRQGYGYTF; CDR3 DNA: TGTGCCAGCAGGAGGCAGGGATATGGCTACACCTTC
clone size: -; J gene: TRBJ1-2; D gene: -; V gene: TRBV19; CDR3 protein: CASSTRDGHAYGYTF; CDR3 DNA: TGTGCCAGTAGTACAAGGGACGGCCATGCCTATGGCTACACCTTC
clone size: once; J gene: TRBJ2-7; D gene: -; V gene: TRBV9; CDR3 protein: CASSVGGSVTYEQYF; CDR3 DNA: TGTGCCAGCAGCGTAGGTGGGAGCGTAACCTACGAGCAGTACTTC
clone size: -; J gene: TRBJ2-3; D gene: -; V gene: TRBV4-2; CDR3 protein: CASSQEQRGSDTQYF; CDR3 DNA: TGTGCCAGCAGCCAAGAACAGAGAGGGTCAGATACGCAGTATTTT
clone size: -; J gene: TRBJ1-1; D gene: -; V gene: TRBV7-9; CDR3 protein: CASSLQGGITEAFF; CDR3 DNA: TGTGCCAGCAGCTTACAGGGAGGTATCACTGAAGCTTTCTTT
clone size: -; J gene: TRBJ1-5; D gene: -; V gene: TRBV10-3; CDR3 protein: CAIMEQVNQPQHF; CDR3 DNA: TGTGCCATCATGGAACAGGTAAATCAGCCCCAGCATTTT
clone size: -; J gene: TRBJ2-3; D gene: -; V gene: TRBV19; CDR3 protein: CASSIRRGSGTDTQYF; CDR3 DNA: TGTGCCAGTAGTATCCGGAGGGGGAGCGGCACAGATACGCAGTATTTT
clone size: -; J gene: TRBJ1-3; D gene: -; V gene: TRBV28; CDR3 protein: CASNPGDISSGNTIYF; CDR3 DNA: TGTGCCAGCAACCCAGGGGACATCAGTTCTGGAAACACCATATATTTT
clone size: once; J gene: TRBJ1-1; D gene: -; V gene: TRBV19; CDR3 protein: CASKGVEVTEAFF; CDR3 DNA: TGTGCCAGTAAAGGTGTGGAGGTCACTGAAGCTTTCTTT
clone size: -; J gene: TRBJ1-5; D gene: -; V gene: TRBV5-4; CDR3 protein: CASSLGGHQPQHF; CDR3 DNA: TGTGCCAGCAGCCTGGGGGGACATCAGCCCCAGCATTTT
clone size: -; J gene: TRBJ1-4; D gene: -; V gene: TRBV5-1; CDR3 protein: CASRTEANEKLFF; CDR3 DNA: TGCGCCAGCAGAACAGAAGCTAATGAAAAACTGTTTTTT
clone size: -; J gene: TRBJ2-1; D gene: TRBD2; V gene: TRBV25-1; CDR3 protein: CASSEWREVPYNEQFF; CDR3 DNA: TGTGCCAGCAGTGAGTGGCGGGAGGTACCCTACAATGAGCAGTTCTTC
clone size: -; J gene: TRBJ2-5; D gene: -; V gene: TRBV5-4; CDR3 protein: CASSLQAQETQYF; CDR3 DNA: TGTGCCAGCAGCTTGCAGGCCCAAGAGACCCAGTACTTC
clone size: -; J gene: TRBJ1-2; D gene: TRBD1; V gene: TRBV7-2; CDR3 protein: CASSLGTGDGYTF; CDR3 DNA: TGTGCCAGCAGCTTAGGGACAGGGGACGGCTACACCTTC
clone size: -; J gene: TRBJ2-1; D gene: TRBD2; V gene: TRBV14; CDR3 protein: CASSQERLAGYNEQFF; CDR3 DNA: TGTGCCAGCAGCCAAGAAAGGCTAGCGGGCTACAATGAGCAGTTCTTC
clone size: -; J gene: TRBJ2-1; D gene: TRBD2; V gene: TRBV29-1; CDR3 protein: CSARPGTSGRVEDNEQFF; CDR3 DNA: TGCAGCGCCCGACCTGGGACTAGCGGGAGGGTTGAGGACAATGAGCAGTTCTTC
clone size: -; J gene: TRBJ2-1; D gene: TRBD2; V gene: TRBV7-3; CDR3 protein: CASSPSGTSGRGEQFF; CDR3 DNA: TGTGCCAGCAGCCCATCCGGGACTAGCGGCAGAGGGGAGCAGTTCTTC
clone size: -; J gene: TRBJ2-2; D gene: TRBD2; V gene: TRBV2; CDR3 protein: CASSGLAGETGELFF; CDR3 DNA: TGTGCCAGCAGTGGACTAGCGGGAGAAACCGGGGAGCTGTTTTTT
clone size: -; J gene: TRBJ2-5; D gene: -; V gene: TRBV11-2; CDR3 protein: CASSLAGVETQYF; CDR3 DNA: TGTGCCAGCAGCTTAGCGGGAGTGGAGACCCAGTACTTC
clone size: -; J gene: TRBJ2-7; D gene: TRBD1; V gene: TRBV13; CDR3 protein: CASSPGTGDSYEQYF; CDR3 DNA: TGTGCCAGCAGCCCTGGGACAGGCGATTCCTACGAGCAGTACTTC
clone size: -; J gene: TRBJ1-2; D gene: -; V gene: TRBV7-9; CDR3 protein: CASSLGGNYGYTF; CDR3 DNA: TGTGCCAGCAGCTTAGGAGGAAACTATGGCTACACCTTC
clone size: few; J gene: TRBJ2-7; D gene: TRBD1; V gene: TRBV6-1; CDR3 protein: CASRRDRGLYEQYF; CDR3 DNA: TGTGCCAGCCGCCGGGACAGGGGGCTCTACGAGCAGTACTTC
clone size: -; J gene: TRBJ1-2; D gene: -; V gene: TRBV7-8; CDR3 protein: CASSLKAGYGYTF; CDR3 DNA: TGTGCCAGCAGCTTGAAGGCAGGCTATGGCTACACCTTC
clone size: -; J gene: TRBJ2-2; D gene: -; V gene: TRBV5-4; CDR3 protein: CASSLVSGGPGELFF; CDR3 DNA: TGTGCCAGCAGCTTGGTCTCAGGTGGCCCCGGGGAGCTGTTTTTT
clone size: -; J gene: TRBJ2-1; D gene: TRBD2; V gene: TRBV5-1; CDR3 protein: CASSLGLAGAYNGQFF; CDR3 DNA: TGCGCCAGCAGCTTGGGACTAGCGGGAGCCTACAATGGGCAGTTCTTC
clone size: -; J gene: TRBJ2-7; D gene: TRBD1; V gene: TRBV11-3; CDR3 protein: CASSFSGQGYEQYF; CDR3 DNA: TGTGCCAGCAGCTTCTCGGGACAGGGCTACGAGCAGTACTTC
clone size: -; J gene: TRBJ2-1; D gene: TRBD2; V gene: TRBV4-3; CDR3 protein: CASSQLSGRVGGQFF; CDR3 DNA: TGCGCCAGCAGCCAACTTAGCGGGAGGGTCGGGGGGCAGTTCTTC
clone size: -; J gene: TRBJ2-1; D gene: TRBD1; V gene: TRBV5-1; CDR3 protein: CASSLQQGAYNEQFF; CDR3 DNA: TGCGCCAGCAGCTTACAACAGGGGGCCTACAATGAGCAGTTCTTC
clone size: -; J gene: TRBJ1-5; D gene: TRBD1; V gene: TRBV15; CDR3 protein: CATSSGQGNQPQHF; CDR3 DNA: TGTGCCACCAGCAGCGGACAGGGCAATCAGCCCCAGCATTTT
clone size: -; J gene: TRBJ1-4; D gene: TRBD1; V gene: TRBV30; CDR3 protein: CAWSPGTGGYYATNEKLFF; CDR3 DNA: TGTGCCTGGAGCCCCGGGACAGGAGGCTACTATGCAACTAATGAAAAACTGTTTTTT
clone size: few; J gene: TRBJ2-1; D gene: -; V gene: TRBV4-3; CDR3 protein: CASSPQRQYNEQFF; CDR3 DNA: TGCGCCAGCAGCCCCCAACGACAGTACAATGAGCAGTTCTTC